These 18 T cell receptor beta chains share one sample of origin, sequenced in a study of T cell responses to AZD1222 COVID-19 vaccine (dated by TCRdb to 2020 to 2022). Receptor libraries were prepared by the immunoSEQ multiplex PCR assay. Not all clones reach the TCRdb copy of this immuneACCESS table, which keeps in-frame sequences only. Checked studies attribute under half of the gap to unresolved V genes and leave the rest unexplained. The sample includes about 120,000 clones, with roughly 88% observed a single time. The top ten clones comprise roughly 3.9% of the sample. The sample's time point label, in plain terms: baseline before first vaccination. Reading the label with the study, this specimen's treatment or condition is: meningococcal conjugate vaccine given as trial control. The input for sequencing was peripheral blood, taken on day 0 of MenACWY control vaccination. These receptors were obtained from an adult in good health.

The chain combines TRBV28 with TRBJ1-6; D not resolved. Per germline, CDR1 MDHEN and CDR2 SYDVKM. The CDR3 extends over 14 amino acids. The V and J ends lost 6 bases and 6 bases respectively, with 12 bases between them. The DNA for the CDR3 is TGTGCCAGCAGACCCATTCGGTTTAATTCACCCCTCCACTTT. It specifies CASRPIRFNSPLHF.

The chain carries TRBV4-1 and TRBJ2-7; TRBD2 aligns across 11 bases. CDR1 and CDR2 (germline): MGHRA, YSYEKL. The CDR3 sequence is 19 residues long. V shed 0 bases and J 2 bases; nucleotides not matched to a gene: 12. The CDR3 DNA sequence: TGCGCCAGCAGCCAAGATCTAGCGGGGGGCACCACGTTACCCTACGAGCAGTACTTC. This codes for CASSQDLAGGTTLPYEQYF.

The chain recombines TRBV10-1 with TRBJ1-1, with a tentative D call TRBD1 (6 bases). Germline CDR1 reads WNHNN; CDR2 reads SYGVQD (reference sequence). V lost 10 bases and J lost 1, with 13 bases in between. The CDR3 consists of 13 residues. The CDR3 coding sequence is TGCGCCACCTCAAGGGGGGAGAACACTGAAGCTTTCTTT. It is translated as CATSRGENTEAFF.

This clone was observed once. The chain couples TRBV12-3 or TRBV12-4 to TRBJ1-3; TRBD1 might be the D (5 bases). The CDR3 loop spans 13 amino acids. Trimming took 10 bases from V and 0 from J, leaving 10 bases between them. Here the CDR3 reads CATGADSGNTIYF. Written as DNA, the CDR3 is TGTGCCACCGGGGCAGACTCTGGAAACACCATATATTTT.

The chain has TRBV24-1 and TRBJ2-2; D could derive from TRBD1 or TRBD2 (6 bases each). Germline V gives CDR1 KGHDR, CDR2 SFDVKD. Trimming cost V 5 bases and J 3 bases, with 9 bases left between them. The CDR3 consists of 14 residues. In DNA, the CDR3 is TGTGCCACCAGTGCGGGGGCGGACACCGGGGAGCTGTTTTTT. As protein: CATSAGADTGELFF.

The chain uses TRBV6-2 or TRBV6-3 and TRBJ2-5; D is perhaps TRBD1 (6 bases). The germline V and J ends were trimmed by 2 bases and 2 bases, with 9 bases remaining between them. The CDR3 extends over 14 amino acids. CDR1 MNHEY and CDR2 SVGEGT come from the germline V gene. The CDR3 spells CASSYMGHQETQYF. CDR3 nucleotide sequence: TGTGCCAGCAGTTACATGGGACATCAAGAGACCCAGTACTTC.

This sequence joins TRBV16 and TRBJ1-1, with D possibly being TRBD1 (5 bases). V dropped 2 bases and J dropped 0 bases, with 7 bases sitting between them. The germline V gene has CDR1 KGHSY and CDR2 FQNENV. This CDR3 comprises 14 residues. Here the CDR3 reads CASSQQQVNTEAFF. CDR3 DNA sequence: TGTGCCAGCAGCCAACAACAGGTGAACACTGAAGCTTTCTTT.

CDR3 sequence: CASRKGQGNTEAFF. CDR3 bases: TGTGCCAGCAGGAAGGGGCAGGGCAACACTGAAGCTTTCTTT. V gene TRBV6-5 combines with J gene TRBJ1-1; D might be TRBD1 (5 bases). This CDR3 region has 14 residues. The V end was cut by 6 bases, the J end by 2 bases, with 13 bases between. Germline-derived CDR1 and CDR2 are MNHEY and SVGAGI.

This clone appeared a single time. J is TRBJ2-1 and V is TRBV10-3; D uncertain. The length of the CDR3 is 14 residues. V was trimmed by 6 bases and J by 3 bases, leaving 12 bases between them. Germline V gives CDR1 ENHRY, CDR2 SYGVKD. The CDR3 region has the DNA TGTGCCATCAGGGGCGGAATAGACTACAATGAGCAGTTCTTC. This translates into CAIRGGIDYNEQFF.

V gene TRBV10-2 combines with J gene TRBJ2-3, with TRBD2 matching over 7 bases. CDR1 WSHSY and CDR2 SAAADI come from the germline V gene. This CDR3 has 17 residues. V lost 0 bases and J lost 8; bases outside the gene matches: 14. The CDR3 sequence is CASSESLGAGSRATQYF. The CDR3 DNA sequence: TGCGCCAGCAGTGAGTCCCTAGGAGCGGGAAGCCGAGCTACGCAGTATTTT.

The chain has TRBV2 and TRBJ2-2, with TRBD1 identical over 8 bases. The CDR3 contains 15 residues. Germline values: CDR1 SNHLY, CDR2 FYNNEI. J was trimmed by 2 bases and V by 4 bases; bases with no gene match: 3. The CDR3 region is CASSGTGINTGELFF. The CDR3 DNA is TGTGCCAGCAGTGGGACAGGGATTAACACCGGGGAGCTGTTTTTT.

The chain combines TRBV18 with TRBJ1-2; possibly TRBD1 for D (5 bases). The CDR3 has 14 residues. Germline CDR1 reads KGHSH; CDR2 reads LQKENI. V gave up 6 bases and J gave up 7 bases, with 18 bases separating them. CDR3 sequence reads: CASSRTGERSGYTF. The CDR3 DNA reads as TGTGCCAGCTCCCGGACGGGGGAAAGGAGTGGCTACACCTTC.

The V call is TRBV6-1, the J call TRBJ2-7, with 12 bases matching TRBD2. The J segment lost 2 bases and the V segment lost 1 base, leaving 9 bases of the junction unmatched. This CDR3 contains 18 residues. Germline V gene sequence: CDR1 MNHNS, CDR2 SASEGT. CDR3 region: CASSEVRASGGVTYEQYF. DNA for the CDR3: TGTGCCAGCAGTGAAGTTAGAGCTAGCGGGGGGGTAACCTACGAGCAGTACTTC.

This chain links TRBV3-1 (or the pseudogene TRBV3-2) with TRBJ1-2, with 10 bases identical to TRBD1. From germline, CDR1 is LGHDT and CDR2 YNNKEL (reference sequence). The CDR3 spans 15 residues. V shed 3 bases and J 8 bases; nucleotides not matched to a gene: 9. CDR3 amino acids: CASSQAWDRGSGYTF. The CDR3 DNA follows: TGTGCCAGCAGCCAGGCTTGGGACAGGGGAAGCGGCTACACCTTC.

This clone was seen just once. The junction shows a germline mismatch at one end, possibly a read error. The CDR3 bases are TGTGCCAGCAGCTTAGATGGGGGGAACTCTGAAGCTTTCTTT. Its translation: CASSLDGGNSEAFF. The V call is TRBV7-9, the J call TRBJ1-1, with a tentative D call TRBD1 (5 bases). CDR3 size: 14 residues. Germline V gene data show CDR1 as SEHNR and CDR2 as FQNEAQ (reference sequence). Using reference TRBV7-9 and TRBJ1-1 for the parts outside the CDR3, the full variable domain is DTGVSQNPRHKITKRGQNVTFRCDPISEHNRLYWYRQTLGQGPEFLTYFQNEAQLEKSRLLSDRFSAERPKGSFSTLEIQRTEQGDSAMYLCASSLDGGNSEAFFGQGTRLTVV.

The CDR3 nucleotides are TGTGCCAGCAGTGCGTCCGGGACTAGCGGGAGTAATGAGCAGTTCTTC. This codes for CASSASGTSGSNEQFF. The chain recombines TRBV28 with TRBJ2-1, with 14 bases that match TRBD2. V shed 5 bases and J 7 bases; nucleotides not matched to a gene: 7. Germline CDR1 reads MDHEN; CDR2 reads SYDVKM. The CDR3 extends over 16 amino acids.

V and J are TRBV27 and TRBJ1-4; 7 bases match TRBD1. This CDR3 comprises 15 residues. The V segment lost 5 bases and the J segment 7 bases; nucleotides outside the gene matches: 10. In germline, CDR1 is MNHEY, CDR2 SMNVEV (reference sequence). In DNA form, the CDR3 reads TGTGCCAGCAGTAGTAACAGGGGTGGGGTTGAAAAACTGTTTTTT. Translation: CASSSNRGGVEKLFF.

V gene TRBV10-3 combines with J gene TRBJ2-1, with 10 nucleotides matching TRBD1. This CDR3 is 17 amino acids long. Germline assignment: CDR1 ENHRY and CDR2 SYGVKD. V shed 6 bases and J 6 bases; nucleotides not matched to a gene: 14. The CDR3 coding sequence is TGTGCCATCAGACCGGGACAGGGGAGCGGAGTAGGCAATGAGCAGTTCTTC. It codes for CAIRPGQGSGVGNEQFF.